Below, 9 T cell receptor beta chains from the same sample are listed, as sequenced in a study of cytomegalovirus exposure and HLA in healthy donors. Primers included in the PCR were 60 Vbeta and 13 Jbeta primers. Only in-frame clones appear in the TCRdb table, and some are missing; sequencing was by immunoSEQ multiplex PCR. The top ten hold approximately 5% of the sample, which has more than 95,000 clones, about three quarters seen once. The sample comprised PBMCs. These receptors were taken from a woman younger than 30 in good health and CMV-seropositive.

The genes are TRBV11-3 and TRBJ1-2; TRBD1 aligns across 12 bases. With V trimmed by 1 base and J by 7 bases, 7 bases remained unmatched. There are 16 residues in the CDR3. CDR1 is SGHNT and CDR2 is YENEEA in the germline V gene. Here the CDR3 DNA reads TGTGCCAGCAGCTTAGGTTTGGGACAGGGGGCGAGTGGCTACACCTTC. Translation gives CASSLGLGQGASGYTF.

The chain employs TRBV6-4 and TRBJ2-3; D unclear. The germline V gene encodes CDR1 MRHNA and CDR2 SNTAGT. V lost 2 bases, J lost 2 bases, and 8 bases lay in between. This CDR3 region has 14 residues. DNA of the CDR3: TGTGCCAGCAGTGACGCGGCTACCACAGATACGCAGTATTTT. The encoded protein is CASSDAATTDTQYF.

The V and J genes are TRBV7-2 and TRBJ2-2; possible D gene TRBD2, 5 bases. Trimming took off 2 bases at V and 8 bases at J, with 12 bases between the two ends. The CDR3 consists of 14 residues. Germline-derived CDR1 and CDR2 are SGHTA and FQGNSA. The CDR3 is CASSLYEGVGELFF. The CDR3 region has the DNA TGTGCCAGCAGCTTATACGAGGGAGTGGGGGAGCTGTTTTTT.

This sequence joins TRBV10-3 and TRBJ2-7, with a possible D match to TRBD2 (6 bases). The V gene's germline CDR1 is ENHRY and CDR2 SYGVKD. The CDR3 contains 15 residues. Trimming pared 3 bases from V and 6 bases from J, leaving 18 bases between. This CDR3 is CAISESVGGTGEQYF. CDR3 DNA sequence: TGTGCCATCAGTGAATCCGTCGGGGGAACGGGCGAGCAGTACTTC.

The chain joins TRBV7-9 to TRBJ2-7, with D possibly being TRBD1 (6 bases). The CDR3 sequence is 14 residues long. V lost 7 bases and J lost 5, with 18 bases in between. Germline loops: CDR1 SEHNR, CDR2 FQNEAQ (reference sequence). The CDR3 here is CASTLLGGKDEQYF. The CDR3 coding sequence is TGTGCCAGCACCCTCTTAGGGGGAAAGGACGAGCAGTACTTC.

The chain employs TRBV4-1 and TRBJ2-3; D call uncertain. The germline V gene encodes CDR1 MGHRA and CDR2 YSYEKL. The CDR3 runs 13 residues. The germline V and J ends were trimmed by 4 bases and 4 bases, with 9 bases remaining between them. CDR3 DNA sequence: TGCGCCAGCAGCCCCAGTCTTGCAGATACGCAGTATTTT. Translating it yields CASSPSLADTQYF.

The CDR3 DNA is TGTGCCAGCAGTTTATTGGAGGGAGCCTACGAGCAGTACTTC. Its protein is CASSLLEGAYEQYF. The chain recombines TRBV28 with TRBJ2-7; TRBD2 might be the D (6 bases). The CDR3 consists of 14 residues. Germline V CDR1 and CDR2: MDHEN, SYDVKM. V was trimmed by 1 base and J by 2 bases, leaving 9 bases between them. The full variable domain, with the rest looked up from reference TRBV28 and TRBJ2-7, is DVKVTQSSRYLVKRTGEKVFLECVQDMDHENMFWYRQDPGLGLRLIYFSYDVKMKEKGDIPEGYSVSREKKERFSLILESASTNQTSMYLCASSLLEGAYEQYFGPGTRLTVT.

The V gene is TRBV5-1, the J gene TRBJ2-7; D call uncertain. Germline values: CDR1 SGHRS, CDR2 YFSETQ. This CDR3 is 14 amino acids long. Trimming left V 0 bases short and J 6 bases short, with 13 bases between. CDR3 amino acids: CASSLERGSSEQYF. Here the CDR3 DNA reads TGCGCCAGCAGCTTGGAGAGAGGAAGCAGCGAGCAGTACTTC.

The chain combines TRBV4-1 with TRBJ2-2; TRBD2 matches 16 bases. J lost 3 bases, V lost 3 bases, and 4 bases had no gene match. Germline assignment: CDR1 MGHRA and CDR2 YSYEKL. The length of the CDR3 is 18 residues. The CDR3 region has the DNA TGCGCCAGCAGCCAGGGGACTAGCGGGAGGGCCTACACCGGGGAGCTGTTTTTT. It encodes CASSQGTSGRAYTGELFF.